This T cell receptor (beta chain) was sequenced during a study of blood T cell repertoires in COVID-19 (dated by TCRdb to 2020 to 2022). Regarding the study in general: The collaborator samples originated in the United States, Italy and Spain and spanned the acute and convalescent phases of COVID-19. The prospective study material was composed of cDNA or gDNA derived from T cells, B-cell-depleted T cells, or PBMCs. The dataset comprised deeply sampled blood TCRbeta repertoires from subjects exposed to, actively infected with, or recovered from COVID-19. The repertoires were made available in a free public database intended to serve as a resource for research on the immune response to SARS-CoV-2. The samples were drawn from the first 160 participants of the ongoing ImmuneRACE study and from 950 to 1,500 subjects provided by 6 global collaborators. Nearly every sample came with metadata listing a de-identified subject ID, COVID-19 status, age in years and sex. Where available, HLA class I and class II types were obtained from metadata supplied by the sample provider rather than from assay-based typing.

At one collaborating source in Seattle, patients were enrolled during active infection and were followed longitudinally through the course of disease. The collaborating institutions used their own protocols to collect whole blood in K2EDTA tubes. For TCRbeta analysis, collaborators shipped samples in one of three forms: frozen whole blood, isolated PBMCs, or DNA extracted from either of those sample types. Cut back by 1 base and 4 bases, the V and J ends lie 11 bases apart. The CDR3 holds 15 amino acids from the cysteine to the phenylalanine. Only CDR3 DNA is held: 45 bases, read in frame from base 1. The germline V gene provides CDR1 MDHEN and CDR2 SYDVKM. TCRbeta CDR3 regions were amplified from genomic DNA by means of the immunoSEQ Assay, a bias-controlled multiplex PCR. The original methods were these. The number of nucleated cells in each sample was estimated from the amplification of reference gene primers within the assay. To quantify the absolute abundance of each unique TCRbeta CDR3 rearrangement, sequence reads were collapsed and filtered. For each sample, productive Simpson clonality was calculated as the square root of Simpson's diversity index across productive rearrangements. This immuneACCESS table, as held by TCRdb, lists in-frame sequences with V and J called but not all clones. Of the missing ones, under half trace to an unresolved V gene in checked studies; the others have no known cause. That table is the source of V, J and clone size, and D and trimming were worked out from the DNA. The sample data list more than 200,000 clones, and around 86% of these were observed just once. The ten largest clonotypes hold 11% of the sample.

Results the study describes overall, beyond this receptor: How much clinical and demographic metadata was included differed by source and by participant, and the metadata was provided uncurated.

A note on this clone: Its antigen remains unidentified. No base qualities exist here, and no much larger clone lies one base off it.

This receptor chain uses TRBV28 and TRBJ1-3; possibly the D gene is TRBD1, per 5 matching bases. Sequencing was performed on peripheral blood. This clonotype originated in a man aged 50 to 59 with COVID-19, enrolled during active disease. The CDR3 reads as follows: CASSLLAGQGNTIYF. The DNA reads as follows: TGTGCCAGCAGTTTATTGGCAGGGCAGGGAAACACCATATATTTT.